The 5 T cell receptor beta chains below come from one sample, sequenced in a study of T cells in Graves' hyperthyroidism and ophthalmopathy. Regions amplified from RNA transcripts were the TCR beta CDR3 regions. TCR CDR3 underwent first-round RT-PCR with the HTBI primer set. TCRdb re-called the multiplex PCR reads through MiXCR, storing one row per CDR3 protein. The sample carries over 400,000 distinct CDR3 sequences, less than 25% recorded once. Specimen: blood. All receptors derive from a woman in her 70s with Graves' ophthalmopathy.

This clonotype was recorded at least ten times. The chain carries TRBV11-2 and TRBJ2-5; 9 bases match TRBD2. J gave up 9 bases and V 1 base, and 12 bases lay outside the gene matches. The germline V gene encodes CDR1 SGHAT and CDR2 FQNNGV. The CDR3 contains 16 residues. CDR3: CASSLAPTSGGRAQYF. Here the CDR3 DNA reads TGTGCCAGCAGCTTAGCCCCGACTAGCGGTGGCCGGGCCCAGTACTTC.

The count of this clonotype is one. This chain connects TRBV5-4 to TRBJ2-5; 7 bases line up with TRBD1. CDR3 size: 15 residues. CDR1 is SGHNT and CDR2 is YYREEE in the germline V gene (reference sequence). The ends lost 1 base at V and 2 bases at J; junction bases unmatched: 5. The CDR3 DNA is TGTGCCAGCAGCTTGAGAACGACAGGGCAAGAGACCCAGTACTTC. Translation gives CASSLRTTGQETQYF.

Sample share makes this clonotype medium-sized. V gene TRBV20-1 combines with J gene TRBJ1-6, with unresolved D. Trimming took off 0 bases at V and 9 bases at J, with 6 bases between the two ends. Germline lookup yields CDR1 DFQATT and CDR2 SNEGSKA (reference sequence). This CDR3 spans 12 amino acids. The CDR3 bases are TGCAGTGCTAGAGATGGTGGTTCACCCCTCCACTTT. Its translation is CSARDGGSPLHF.

This clonotype was counted only a few times. CDR3 protein: CASSQGPGTRTYNEQFF. CDR3 DNA sequence: TGTGCCAGCAGCCAAGGCCCCGGGACTAGGACCTACAATGAGCAGTTCTTC. This sequence joins TRBV14 and TRBJ2-1; 8 bases line up with TRBD2. The CDR3 is 17 amino acids. V gave up 1 base and J gave up 2 bases; unmatched junction bases: 7. Looked up from germline, CDR1 is SGHDN and CDR2 is FVKESK.

This clonotype has a count of ten or more. This chain connects TRBV27 to TRBJ2-3; D perhaps matches TRBD2 (5 bases). V lost 5 bases and J lost 3, with 18 bases in between. This CDR3 has 16 residues. CDR1 and CDR2 (germline): MNHEY, SMNVEV (reference sequence). The CDR3 bases are TGTGCCAGCAGTCCGCGAACAGCGAGGGTAACAGATACGCAGTATTTT. Translating it yields CASSPRTARVTDTQYF.